A single count supports the clone carrying this T cell receptor (beta chain). The antigen remains unidentified. The data are from a study of CD4+ T cells in melanoma. Some clones are missing from TCRdb's copy, which holds only in-frame ones; the method was immunoSEQ multiplex PCR. The sample has over 100,000 clones, around 92% seen once. Broader study findings: CD8+ T cell, macrophage and B cell function reportedly correlated with neoantigen-specific CD4+ T cells. Neoantigen-specific CD4+ T cells in melanoma reportedly had diverse differentiation states.

The CDR3 consists of 15 residues. Germline V gene data show CDR1 as MNHNS and CDR2 as SASEGT. V trimming: 5 bases; J trimming: 1 base; junction bases outside the gene matches: 3. The specimen sequenced was peripheral blood. V and J are TRBV6-1 and TRBJ1-1, with 11 bases matching TRBD1. The TCR comes from a human donor with melanoma. The CDR3 region has the DNA TGTGCCAGCAGTCCCGGACAGGGGGCGAACACTGAAGCTTTCTTT. Protein: CASSPGQGANTEAFF.